The next 28 T cell receptor beta chains were all read from a single sample in a study of cytomegalovirus exposure and HLA in healthy donors. Method: immunoSEQ multiplex PCR; TCRdb's copy keeps in-frame clones and lacks some. Of about 120,000 clones in the sample, 85% to 90% were seen once. Sequences were obtained from PBMCs. The origin of the receptors is a woman aged 30 to 39 in good health and CMV-seronegative.

This chain uses TRBV30 with TRBJ1-4; D perhaps matches TRBD1 (6 bases). This CDR3 is built from 15 residues. V was cut by 2 bases and J by 2 bases, with 12 bases left in between. The germline CDR1 and CDR2 sequences are GTSNPN and SVGIG (reference sequence). CDR3 protein: CAWSSGGATNEKLFF. DNA for the CDR3: TGTGCCTGGAGTTCCGGGGGGGCGACTAATGAAAAACTGTTTTTT. Full variable domain (rest looked up from reference TRBV30 and TRBJ1-4): SQTIHQWPATLVQPVGSPLSLECTVEGTSNPNLYWYRQAAGRGLQLLFYSVGIGQISSEVPQNLSASRPQDRQFILSSKKLLLSDSGFYLCAWSSGGATNEKLFFGSGTQLSVL.

J is TRBJ1-1 and V is TRBV9; 7 bases agree with TRBD1. The CDR3 covers 13 residues. Germline-derived CDR1 and CDR2 are SGDLS and YYNGEE. V dropped 4 bases and J dropped 4; count of bases not matched to a gene: 4. For the CDR3, the DNA is TGTGCCAGCAGCCCGACAGGGTCCACTGAAGCTTTCTTT. It encodes CASSPTGSTEAFF. Full variable domain (missing parts from reference TRBV9 and TRBJ1-1): DSGVTQTPKHLITATGQRVTLRCSPRSGDLSVYWYQQSLDQGLQFLIQYYNGEERAKGNILERFSAQQFPDLHSELNLSSLELGDSALYFCASSPTGSTEAFFGQGTRLTVV.

Only a few counts were recorded for this clone. The chain carries TRBV7-8 and TRBJ1-6, with a possible D match to TRBD1 (6 bases). Germline V CDR1 and CDR2: SGHVS, FQNEAQ. This CDR3 spans 16 amino acids. V lost 0 bases and J lost 7, with 13 bases in between. CDR3 nucleotides: TGTGCCAGCAGCTTAGCGGGGGTTACAGGGAATTCACCCCTCCACTTT. It specifies CASSLAGVTGNSPLHF.

V is TRBV19 and J is TRBJ1-2, with TRBD1 as a possible D gene (5 bases). The V end was cut by 8 bases, the J end by 4 bases, with 17 bases between. This CDR3 has 14 residues. Germline V lookup: CDR1 LNHDA, CDR2 SQIVND (reference sequence). CDR3 residues: CASSRDFSLYGYTF. The CDR3 DNA follows: TGTGCCAGTTCTCGGGACTTCTCCCTCTATGGCTACACCTTC.

The genes are TRBV7-9 and TRBJ2-7; 10 nucleotides match TRBD1. The V gene's germline CDR1 is SEHNR and CDR2 FQNEAQ (reference sequence). The CDR3 runs 17 residues. The V and J ends lost 5 bases and 1 base, in that order; junction bases with no gene match: 11. CDR3 nucleotide sequence: TGTGCCAGCAGCGCAGAGCCCTGGACAGGGGGTTCCTACGAGCAGTACTTC. The encoded protein is CASSAEPWTGGSYEQYF.

This rearrangement joins TRBV7-6 to TRBJ2-7, with a possible D match to TRBD1 (5 bases). Germline assignment: CDR1 SGHVS and CDR2 FNYEAQ. CDR3 length equals 14 residues. The V and J ends lost 5 bases and 5 bases respectively, with 16 bases between them. The CDR3 spells CASSQDTPGDEQYF. The CDR3 DNA sequence: TGTGCCAGCAGCCAGGACACCCCTGGGGACGAGCAGTACTTC.

CDR3 sequence (DNA): TGTGCCAGCCGAACCGACGGGGGAGGGACAGATACGCAGTATTTT. Amino acid sequence: CASRTDGGGTDTQYF. The chain couples TRBV7-8 to TRBJ2-3; 7 positions match TRBD2. This CDR3 region has 15 residues. Germline trimming cut 8 bases from V and 3 bases from J; bases unmatched to any gene: 11. Germline V gives CDR1 SGHVS, CDR2 FQNEAQ.

This clone is labeled medium-sized. The rearrangement joins TRBV5-1 to TRBJ1-2, with a tentative D call TRBD1 (5 bases). The germline V gene has CDR1 SGHRS and CDR2 YFSETQ. The CDR3 sequence is 13 residues long. V was clipped by 2 bases and J by 2 bases, with 7 bases between them. For the CDR3, the DNA is TGCGCCAGCAGCTTTGGGGCCAACTATGGCTACACCTTC. Amino acids: CASSFGANYGYTF.

This clone was recorded once. At one of its ends the junction is not consistent with the germline gene, which may arise from a read error. This chain joins TRBV4-1 and TRBJ2-7, with TRBD1 identical over 7 bases. The CDR3 is made up of 13 amino acids. Germline CDR1 is MGHRA and CDR2 is YSYEKL. DNA of the CDR3: TGCGCCAGCAGGCGGACAGGCTCCTACGAGCAGCACTTC. Translating it yields CASRRTGSYEQHF.

J is TRBJ2-7 and V is TRBV20-1; D remains unclear. The CDR3 runs 11 residues. In germline, CDR1 is DFQATT, CDR2 SNEGSKA (reference sequence). V was cut by 3 bases and J by 6 bases, with 9 bases left in between. The DNA of the CDR3 is TGCAGTGCTAGCGACAATTCCGAGCAGTACTTC. Its translation: CSASDNSEQYF.

V usage is TRBV5-6 and J usage is TRBJ2-1; TRBD2 might be the D (6 bases). CDR3 length equals 13 residues. The V end was cut by 4 bases, the J end by 15 bases, with 20 bases between. CDR1 and CDR2 from the germline V gene are SGHDT and YYEEEE. The CDR3 nucleotides are TGTGCCAGCAGCACACTTACTAGCCCTCTCGGGTTCTTC. This encodes CASSTLTSPLGFF. The whole variable domain, remainder taken from reference TRBV5-6 and TRBJ2-1, is DAGVTQSPTHLIKTRGQQVTLRCSPKSGHDTVSWYQQALGQGPQFIFQYYEEEERQRGNFPDRFSGHQFPNYSSELNVNALLLGDSALYLCASSTLTSPLGFFGPGTRLTVL.

The V call is TRBV7-6, the J call TRBJ1-5, with TRBD1 identical over 7 bases. The CDR3 totals 14 residues. Germline V gene lookup returns CDR1 SGHVS and CDR2 FNYEAQ. Trimming cost V 5 bases and J 2 bases; bases outside gene matches: 3. CDR3 in DNA: TGTGCCAGCAGCGTCGGGACAGGCAATCAGCCCCAGCATTTT. Translated, it gives CASSVGTGNQPQHF.

The gene calls are TRBV7-9 and TRBJ1-2; 8 bases agree with TRBD1. The V gene end was trimmed by 5 bases and the J gene end by 8 bases; junction bases not matched to a gene: 4. Per germline, CDR1 SEHNR and CDR2 FQNEAQ (reference sequence). The CDR3 loop spans 12 amino acids. CDR3 amino acids: CASSTTGEGYTF. The DNA of the CDR3 is TGTGCCAGCAGCACGACAGGGGAAGGCTACACCTTC.

V usage is TRBV5-4 and J usage is TRBJ2-7; D not certain. The germline V gene has CDR1 SGHNT and CDR2 YYREEE (reference sequence). This CDR3 region has 11 residues. V dropped 1 base and J dropped 5 bases, with 4 bases sitting between them. DNA of the CDR3: TGTGCCAGCAGCTTGCACAACGAGCAGTACTTC. This encodes CASSLHNEQYF.

The chain links TRBV25-1 to TRBJ2-7, with a weak D call TRBD1 (6 bases). Germline V lookup: CDR1 MGHDK, CDR2 SYGVNS. This CDR3 is built from 17 residues. V was pared by 2 bases and J by 0 bases, with 17 bases between. CDR3 DNA: TGTGCCAGCAGTGAACCTACAGGGTTTCCGGGCTCCTACGAGCAGTACTTC. This translates into CASSEPTGFPGSYEQYF.

In this sample, this clone turned up once. V and J are TRBV30 and TRBJ1-1, with TRBD1 matching 7 bases. The CDR3 totals 13 residues. V shed 2 bases, J shed 4 bases, and the junction held 4 bases outside the gene matches. From germline, CDR1 is GTSNPN and CDR2 SVGIG (reference sequence). The CDR3 DNA follows: TGTGCCTGGAGTTCCCAGGGGGGCACTGAAGCTTTCTTT. Encoded protein: CAWSSQGGTEAFF.

The chain uses TRBV7-2 and TRBJ1-1, with 11 bases identical to TRBD1. Losses at the gene ends were 6 bases for V and 5 bases for J; bases not matched to a gene: 2. The CDR3 extends over 13 amino acids. Germline CDR1 is SGHTA and CDR2 is FQGNSA. This chain's CDR3 is CASSRDRGTEAFF. The CDR3 bases are TGTGCCAGCAGTCGGGACAGGGGGACTGAAGCTTTCTTT.

The rearrangement joins TRBV4-1 to TRBJ1-6; a weak D match, TRBD1 (5 bases). V gave up 1 base and J gave up 5 bases, with 15 bases separating them. Germline V lookup: CDR1 MGHRA, CDR2 YSYEKL. The CDR3 is 17 residues long. CDR3 bases: TGCGCCAGCAGCCAAGTTGCTTCCAGGGCTAATAATTCACCCCTCCACTTT. It translates to CASSQVASRANNSPLHF.

The chain uses TRBV7-6 and TRBJ2-2; perhaps TRBD2 as D (7 bases). The germline gives CDR1 SGHVS, CDR2 FNYEAQ. The CDR3 has 20 amino acids. Trimming shortened V by 1 base and J by 2 bases, and 23 bases separated the two germline ends. The CDR3 region is CASSLVIRGQRGDNTGELFF. DNA of the CDR3: TGTGCCAGCAGCTTAGTGATCCGGGGACAACGGGGGGACAACACCGGGGAGCTGTTTTTT.

The V and J genes are TRBV11-2 and TRBJ2-5, with TRBD2 matching over 13 bases. Germline CDR1 SGHAT, CDR2 FQNNGV. V lost 6 bases to trimming and J lost 5 bases; unmatched junction nucleotides: 3. CDR3 length equals 14 residues. The CDR3 region has the DNA TGTGCCAGCAGACCACTAGCGGGGGGGGAGACCCAGTACTTC. This encodes CASRPLAGGETQYF. The complete variable domain, with remaining parts taken from reference TRBV11-2 and TRBJ2-5, reads EAGVAQSPRYKIIEKRQSVAFWCNPISGHATLYWYQQILGQGPKLLIQFQNNGVVDDSQLPKDRFSAERLKGVDSTLKIQPAKLEDSAVYLCASRPLAGGETQYFGPGTRLLVL.

This chain connects TRBV4-1 to TRBJ1-5; D possibly corresponds to TRBD1 (6 bases). The ends were cut back, 4 bases at V and 4 bases at J, with 8 bases in the middle. CDR1 is MGHRA, CDR2 YSYEKL, per germline. The CDR3 contains 13 residues. The CDR3 nucleotides are TGCGCCAGCAGCCTCCAGGGGAATCAGCCCCAGCATTTT. It yields the protein CASSLQGNQPQHF.

This clone appeared many times. The chain uses TRBV4-3 and TRBJ2-7, with TRBD2 matching 8 bases. Unmatched junction bases numbered 8, after V lost 0 bases and J lost 1 base. CDR3 length: 17 residues. Germline V CDR1 and CDR2: LGHNA, YSLEER. The CDR3 spells CASSQDPAGAPSYEQYF. In DNA, the CDR3 is TGCGCCAGCAGCCAAGATCCAGCGGGGGCCCCATCCTACGAGCAGTACTTC.

This clone was counted a few times. The chain joins TRBV7-2 to TRBJ2-1, with D unclear. CDR3 length: 12 amino acids. The V end was cut by 5 bases, the J end by 9 bases, with 11 bases between. Looked up from germline, CDR1 is SGHTA and CDR2 is FQGNSA. CDR3 sequence reads: CASSPPVGEQFF. The CDR3 DNA is TGTGCCAGCAGCCCCCCCGTCGGTGAGCAGTTCTTC.

The genes are TRBV5-8 and TRBJ1-2, with D possibly TRBD1 on 6 matching bases. V was cut by 5 bases and J by 4 bases, with 9 bases left in between. The germline V gene encodes CDR1 SGHTS and CDR2 YDEGEE. The CDR3 length is 12 residues. DNA for the CDR3: TGTGCCAGCAGTTCGGACAGCTATGGCTACACCTTC. It is translated as CASSSDSYGYTF.

In this sample, this clone turned up a few times. V and J are TRBV7-2 and TRBJ2-3; perhaps TRBD2 as D (6 bases). The germline V and J ends were trimmed by 5 bases and 8 bases, with 14 bases remaining between them. CDR3 size: 13 residues. CDR1 SGHTA and CDR2 FQGNSA come from the germline V gene. The CDR3 sequence is CASSASIGGTQYF. CDR3 nucleotides: TGTGCCAGCAGCGCATCGATCGGGGGTACGCAGTATTTT. Combining the CDR3 with reference TRBV7-2 and TRBJ2-3 gives the whole variable domain GAGVSQSPSNKVTEKGKDVELRCDPISGHTALYWYRQSLGQGLEFLIYFQGNSAPDKSGLPSDRFSAERTGGSVSTLTIQRTQQEDSAVYLCASSASIGGTQYFGPGTRLTVL.

The CDR3 loop is CASSFPDRVYEQYF. For the CDR3, the DNA is TGTGCCAGCAGCTTTCCGGACAGGGTATACGAGCAGTACTTC. The chain links TRBV7-2 to TRBJ2-7; 8 bases are shared with TRBD1. The CDR3 covers 14 residues. V shed 3 bases, J shed 4 bases, and the junction held 5 bases outside the gene matches. CDR1 and CDR2 from the germline V gene are SGHTA and FQGNSA. Full variable domain (rest looked up from reference TRBV7-2 and TRBJ2-7): GAGVSQSPSNKVTEKGKDVELRCDPISGHTALYWYRQSLGQGLEFLIYFQGNSAPDKSGLPSDRFSAERTGGSVSTLTIQRTQQEDSAVYLCASSFPDRVYEQYFGPGTRLTVT.

The chain links TRBV7-2 to TRBJ1-2; D uncertain. CDR3 length equals 13 residues. Germline assignment: CDR1 SGHTA and CDR2 FQGNSA. V lost 5 bases to trimming and J lost 4 bases, with 11 bases between them. CDR3 nucleotide sequence: TGTGCCAGCAGCATTAACAGTCTCTATGGCTACACCTTC. Amino acid sequence: CASSINSLYGYTF.

The chain links TRBV7-2 to TRBJ2-7; 8 bases agree with TRBD1. The CDR3 spans 15 residues. The junction had 8 bases not matched to a gene; V was cut back by 7 bases and J by 0 bases. CDR1 and CDR2 (germline): SGHTA, FQGNSA. Written as DNA, the CDR3 is TGTGCCAGCACCCTAACAGGGGGGAGCTCCTACGAGCAGTACTTC. It codes for CASTLTGGSSYEQYF.